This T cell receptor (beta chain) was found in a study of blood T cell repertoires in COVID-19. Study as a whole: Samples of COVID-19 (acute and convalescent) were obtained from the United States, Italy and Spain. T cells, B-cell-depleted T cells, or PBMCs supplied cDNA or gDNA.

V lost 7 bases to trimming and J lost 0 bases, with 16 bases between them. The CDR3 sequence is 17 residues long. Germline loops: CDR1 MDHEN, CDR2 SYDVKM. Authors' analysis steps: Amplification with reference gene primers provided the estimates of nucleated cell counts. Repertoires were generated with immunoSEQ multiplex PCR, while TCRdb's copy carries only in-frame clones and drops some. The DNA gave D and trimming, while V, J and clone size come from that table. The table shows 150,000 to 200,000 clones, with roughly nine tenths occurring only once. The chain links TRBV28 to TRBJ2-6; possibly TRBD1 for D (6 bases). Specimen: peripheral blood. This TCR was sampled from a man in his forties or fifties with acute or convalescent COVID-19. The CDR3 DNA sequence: TGTGCCAGCACACCGGGACAATATTACTCTGGGGCCAACGTCCTGACTTTC. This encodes CASTPGQYYSGANVLTF.